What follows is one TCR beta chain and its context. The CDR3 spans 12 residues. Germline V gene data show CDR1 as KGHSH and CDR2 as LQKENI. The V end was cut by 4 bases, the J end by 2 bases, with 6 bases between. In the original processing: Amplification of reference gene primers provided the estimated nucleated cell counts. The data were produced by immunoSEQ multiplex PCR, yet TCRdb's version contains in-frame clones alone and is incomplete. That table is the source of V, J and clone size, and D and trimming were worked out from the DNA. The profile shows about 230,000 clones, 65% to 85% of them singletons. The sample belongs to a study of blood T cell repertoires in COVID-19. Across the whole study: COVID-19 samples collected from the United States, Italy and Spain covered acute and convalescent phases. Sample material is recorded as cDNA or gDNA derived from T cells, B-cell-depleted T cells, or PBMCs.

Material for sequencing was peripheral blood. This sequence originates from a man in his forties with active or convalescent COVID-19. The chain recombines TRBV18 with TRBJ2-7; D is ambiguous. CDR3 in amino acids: CASSLATYEQYF. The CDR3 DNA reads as TGTGCCAGCTCACTCGCGACCTACGAGCAGTACTTC.